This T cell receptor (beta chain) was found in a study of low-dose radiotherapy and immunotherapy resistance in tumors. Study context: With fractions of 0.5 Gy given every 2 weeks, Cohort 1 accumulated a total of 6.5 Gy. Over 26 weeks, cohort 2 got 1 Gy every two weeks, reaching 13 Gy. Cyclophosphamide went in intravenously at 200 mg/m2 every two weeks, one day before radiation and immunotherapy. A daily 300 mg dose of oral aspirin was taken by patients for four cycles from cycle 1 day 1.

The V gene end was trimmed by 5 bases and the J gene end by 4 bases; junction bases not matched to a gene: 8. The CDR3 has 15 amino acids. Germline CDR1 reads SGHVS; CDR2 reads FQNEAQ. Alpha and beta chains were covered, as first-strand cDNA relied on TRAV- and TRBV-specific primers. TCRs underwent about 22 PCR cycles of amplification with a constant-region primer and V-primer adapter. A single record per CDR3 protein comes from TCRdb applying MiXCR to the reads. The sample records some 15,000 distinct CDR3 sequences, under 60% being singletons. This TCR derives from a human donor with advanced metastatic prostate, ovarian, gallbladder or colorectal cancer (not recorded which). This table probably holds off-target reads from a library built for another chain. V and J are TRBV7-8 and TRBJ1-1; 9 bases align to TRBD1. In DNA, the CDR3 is TGTGCCAGCAGCGCCAGGACAGGGGTCGGCACTGAAGCTTTCTTT. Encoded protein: CASSARTGVGTEAFF.